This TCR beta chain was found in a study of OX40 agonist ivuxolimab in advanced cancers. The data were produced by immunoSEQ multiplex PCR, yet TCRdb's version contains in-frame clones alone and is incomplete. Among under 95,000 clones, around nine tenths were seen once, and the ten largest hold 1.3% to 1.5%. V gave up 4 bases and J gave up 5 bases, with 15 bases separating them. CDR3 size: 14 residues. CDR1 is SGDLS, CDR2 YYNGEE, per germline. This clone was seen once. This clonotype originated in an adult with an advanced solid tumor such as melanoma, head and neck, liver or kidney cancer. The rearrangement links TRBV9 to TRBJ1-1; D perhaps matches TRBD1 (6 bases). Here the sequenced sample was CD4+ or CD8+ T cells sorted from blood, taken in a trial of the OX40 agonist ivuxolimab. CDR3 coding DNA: TGTGCCAGCAGCACTACAGGGAGTTGGACTGAAGCTTTCTTT. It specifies CASSTTGSWTEAFF.